This T cell receptor (beta chain) was sequenced for a study of shared clonotypes between healthy human individuals. General study results and limits: Only blood was sampled, and tissue TCR repertoires likely differ from blood ones. Clonotype sharing across donors was expected to vary with sequencing depth.

TCRdb's copy holds only in-frame clones and misses some; the assay was immunoSEQ multiplex PCR. The data show roughly 400,000 clones, about 96% seen once. This CDR3 spans 14 amino acids. CDR1 and CDR2 (germline): MGHRA, YSYEKL. With 1 base removed from V and 5 bases from J, the gap between germline ends came to 10 bases. The healthy adult donors were HIV-negative and reported no recent acute infections or vaccinations. Turning to this clone: The antigen remains unidentified.

The TCR originated in a man aged 25 to 45 in good health. The chain joins TRBV4-1 to TRBJ2-3; D uncertain. Sequenced input: memory CD8+ T cells sorted from blood. This sample's subset: CD45RO+ cells pooled with CCR7-negative TemRA cells. The CDR3 DNA follows: TGCGCCAGCAGCCAAGTGGCTATTCTAGATACGCAGTATTTT. The encoded protein is CASSQVAILDTQYF.